Given below is one TCR beta chain in context. The repertoire was sequenced with immunoSEQ multiplex PCR; TCRdb's copy has only in-frame clones and lacks some. The repertoire has about 160,000 clones, around 80% of them found once; the top ten carry about 15%. The data were taken from a study of blood T cell repertoires in COVID-19. Study-level information: The cDNA or gDNA used as material had been derived from T cells, B-cell-depleted T cells, or PBMCs.

Germline CDR1 and CDR2: MNHEY and SVGAGI. The CDR3 runs to 14 residues. V was pared by 6 bases and J by 8 bases, with 8 bases of the junction left unmatched. The clonotype was recovered from a human donor with acute or convalescent COVID-19. The donor label of this sample is uncertain. The V call is TRBV6-5, the J call TRBJ1-2; 11 bases map to TRBD1. Sequencing input: peripheral blood. CDR3 protein: CASSTGQGARGYTF. The DNA of the CDR3 is TGTGCCAGCAGCACAGGACAGGGGGCGCGGGGCTACACCTTC.